Below, 26 T cell receptor beta chains from the same sample are listed, as sequenced in a study of T cell clonotyping in hematopoietic cell transplantation. The method was immunoSEQ multiplex PCR; TCRdb's version includes in-frame clones alone and lacks a portion of them. The sample has over 45,000 clones, 86% seen once. Specified time point: recipient sample about 28 days before transplant, after cytoreduction. This specimen consisted of peripheral blood mononuclear cells, obtained before stem cell transplant. Receptors were obtained from a man aged 60 to 75 with biphenotypic leukemia. Some clones in this sample may be carry-over from other donors' samples.

J is TRBJ1-2 and V is TRBV7-2; D not certain. V gave up 3 bases and J gave up 4 bases, with 12 bases separating them. The CDR3 sequence is 14 residues long. Germline V CDR1 and CDR2: SGHTA, FQGNSA. The CDR3 here is CASSFAGNGYGYTF. CDR3 sequence (DNA): TGTGCCAGCAGCTTCGCAGGCAACGGCTATGGCTACACCTTC.

This clone was seen a few times. This sequence joins TRBV10-1 and TRBJ2-1, with TRBD2 matching over 10 bases. V trimming: 0 bases; J trimming: 6 bases; junction bases outside the gene matches: 11. From germline, CDR1 is WNHNN and CDR2 SYGVQD (reference sequence). The CDR3 extends over 18 amino acids. The CDR3 nucleotides are TGCGCCAGCAGTGAGTCGGTGGGACTTGGGACTAGCGTCAATGAGCAGTTCTTC. Residues: CASSESVGLGTSVNEQFF.

The J gene is TRBJ2-1, the V gene TRBV2; D might be TRBD1 or TRBD2, each matching 6 bases. Germline CDR1 SNHLY, CDR2 FYNNEI. V was clipped by 2 bases and J by 7 bases, with 21 bases between them. This CDR3 is 17 amino acids long. The CDR3 here is CASSEILEPRRGNEQFF. DNA for the CDR3: TGTGCCAGCAGTGAAATATTAGAGCCTCGGAGGGGGAATGAGCAGTTCTTC. Using reference TRBV2 and TRBJ2-1 for the parts outside the CDR3, the full variable domain is EPEVTQTPSHQVTQMGQEVILRCVPISNHLYFYWYRQILGQKVEFLVSFYNNEISEKSEIFDDQFSVERPDGSNFTLKIRSTKLEDSAMYFCASSEILEPRRGNEQFFGPGTRLTVL.

The CDR3 DNA is TGTGCCAGCAGCTTAAGTGTCGGGGAGCTGTTTTTT. Its protein product is CASSLSVGELFF. The chain joins TRBV7-2 to TRBJ2-2; D not certain. Trimming stripped 2 bases from V and 7 bases from J, with 5 bases between. This CDR3 is 12 amino acids long. CDR1 SGHTA and CDR2 FQGNSA come from the germline V gene.

This clone has only a few counts. The chain carries TRBV7-2 and TRBJ2-7, with 7 bases aligning to TRBD2. The CDR3 has 14 amino acids. Germline CDR1 is SGHTA and CDR2 is FQGNSA. The junction had 6 bases not matched to a gene; V was cut back by 4 bases and J by 3 bases. CDR3 nucleotide sequence: TGTGCCAGCAGCTATCGCGGGGGATTCTACGAGCAGTACTTC. It encodes CASSYRGGFYEQYF.

V usage is TRBV27 and J usage is TRBJ1-1; D gene unclear. Germline loops: CDR1 MNHEY, CDR2 SMNVEV (reference sequence). Trimming pared 6 bases from V and 2 bases from J, leaving 25 bases between. The CDR3 consists of 18 residues. CDR3 amino acids: CASSPTRRLVSLNTEAFF. The CDR3 coding sequence is TGTGCCAGCAGCCCAACTCGCAGGTTGGTCTCCCTTAACACTGAAGCTTTCTTT.

The rearrangement joins TRBV30 to TRBJ2-5; 12 nucleotides line up with TRBD2. The CDR3 is made up of 14 amino acids. Germline CDR1 reads GTSNPN; CDR2 reads SVGIG (reference sequence). V dropped 6 bases and J dropped 1; count of bases not matched to a gene: 3. CDR3 protein: CACPGLAGQETQYF. CDR3 DNA sequence: TGTGCCTGTCCGGGACTAGCGGGCCAAGAGACCCAGTACTTC.

The chain uses TRBV7-2 and TRBJ2-5, with a tentative D call TRBD2 (6 bases). CDR1 and CDR2 from the germline V gene are SGHTA and FQGNSA. The germline V and J ends were trimmed by 1 base and 3 bases, with 6 bases remaining between them. CDR3 length: 13 residues. As DNA, the CDR3 is TGTGCCAGCAGCTTAGGGGGGGAAGAGACCCAGTACTTC. It encodes CASSLGGEETQYF. Full variable domain (rest looked up from reference TRBV7-2 and TRBJ2-5): GAGVSQSPSNKVTEKGKDVELRCDPISGHTALYWYRQSLGQGLEFLIYFQGNSAPDKSGLPSDRFSAERTGGSVSTLTIQRTQQEDSAVYLCASSLGGEETQYFGPGTRLLVL.

The chain uses TRBV7-8 and TRBJ1-1; no clear D gene. The CDR3 loop spans 12 amino acids. In germline, CDR1 is SGHVS, CDR2 FQNEAQ. Trimming left V 5 bases short and J 11 bases short, with 15 bases between. CDR3 DNA sequence: TGTGCCAGCAGCGACCCGTATTCGGCGGCTTTCTTT. This translates into CASSDPYSAAFF.

The genes are TRBV14 and TRBJ1-4; D is undetermined. Trimming removed 0 bases from V and 6 bases from J, with 5 bases in between. CDR1 SGHDN and CDR2 FVKESK come from the germline V gene. The CDR3 extends over 13 amino acids. The CDR3 DNA reads TGTGCCAGCAGCCAAGACATAGATGAAAAACTGTTTTTT. It codes for CASSQDIDEKLFF.

The chain combines TRBV5-4 with TRBJ1-2; a weak D match, TRBD1 (5 bases). The CDR3 runs to 12 residues. Trimming shortened V by 3 bases and J by 8 bases, and 11 bases separated the two germline ends. The V gene's germline CDR1 is SGHNT and CDR2 YYREEE (reference sequence). For the CDR3, the DNA is TGTGCCAGCAGCTATGGGACGGGCGGCTACACCTTC. It specifies CASSYGTGGYTF.

The chain has TRBV27 and TRBJ1-2; D unresolved. V lost 3 bases and J lost 6, with 11 bases in between. Germline values: CDR1 MNHEY, CDR2 SMNVEV (reference sequence). The CDR3 is 13 residues long. The CDR3: CASSFHIRNGYTF. DNA of the CDR3: TGTGCCAGCAGTTTCCACATAAGGAATGGCTACACCTTC.

The CDR3: CASRPTGGQEQYF. CDR3 coding DNA: TGTGCCAGCAGGCCTACAGGGGGCCAGGAGCAGTACTTC. The rearrangement links TRBV7-2 to TRBJ2-7; 9 bases line up with TRBD1. Germline assignment: CDR1 SGHTA and CDR2 FQGNSA. The CDR3 totals 13 residues. V was clipped by 6 bases and J by 7 bases; unmatched bases: 7.

The chain joins TRBV12-1 to TRBJ1-2; TRBD1, the table's D call, was not compared with the DNA. TRBV12-1 is reported as a pseudogene. The CDR3 covers 16 residues. The DNA for the CDR3 is TGTGCCAGCAGCTCACACCCTAAGACAGGCGAGGGGGGCTACACCTTC. This gives the protein CASSSHPKTGEGGYTF.

V gene TRBV28 combines with J gene TRBJ2-7; 8 bases line up with TRBD2. CDR1 and CDR2 (germline): MDHEN, SYDVKM. J gave up 3 bases and V 4 bases, and 8 bases lay outside the gene matches. This CDR3 region has 15 residues. CDR3 in DNA: TGTGCCAGCAGTTCAACCGGGAGGGCCTTCTACGAGCAGTACTTC. This gives the protein CASSSTGRAFYEQYF.

This chain connects TRBV28 to TRBJ2-7; no clear D gene. V gave up 5 bases and J gave up 4 bases, with 6 bases separating them. CDR3 length: 11 residues. Per the germline V gene, CDR1 is MDHEN and CDR2 is SYDVKM. The CDR3 nucleotides read TGTGCCAGCAGTGGGGTTTACGAGCAGTACTTC. It codes for CASSGVYEQYF.

The chain joins TRBV2 to TRBJ2-7, with 9 positions matching TRBD2. The CDR3 covers 13 residues. In germline, CDR1 is SNHLY, CDR2 FYNNEI. The J segment lost 3 bases and the V segment lost 5 bases, leaving 2 bases of the junction unmatched. CDR3 nucleotide sequence: TGTGCCAGCAGTACAGCGGGGGGCTACGAGCAGTACTTC. It yields the protein CASSTAGGYEQYF. Full variable domain (outside the CDR3, taken from reference TRBV2 and TRBJ2-7): EPEVTQTPSHQVTQMGQEVILRCVPISNHLYFYWYRQILGQKVEFLVSFYNNEISEKSEIFDDQFSVERPDGSNFTLKIRSTKLEDSAMYFCASSTAGGYEQYFGPGTRLTVT.

This rearrangement joins TRBV5-8 to TRBJ2-7; TRBD1 aligns across 7 bases. The CDR3 has 15 residues. J lost 3 bases, V lost 2 bases, and 8 bases had no gene match. Germline values: CDR1 SGHTS, CDR2 YDEGEE. CDR3 DNA sequence: TGTGCCAGCAGCTTACAGGGGTTATTAGTCTACGAGCAGTACTTC. Protein: CASSLQGLLVYEQYF.

The J gene is TRBJ2-7, the V gene TRBV11-1, with TRBD1 identical over 11 bases. The germline CDR1 and CDR2 sequences are SGHAT and FQDESV (reference sequence). This CDR3 has 14 residues. Germline trimming cut 0 bases from V and 6 bases from J; bases unmatched to any gene: 1. The CDR3 region has the DNA TGTGCCAGCAGCTTAGCGGACAGGGGGCTCGAGCAGTACTTC. It yields the protein CASSLADRGLEQYF. Looking up the rest from reference TRBV11-1 and TRBJ2-7 gives the full variable domain: EAEVAQSPRYKITEKSQAVAFWCDPISGHATLYWYRQILGQGPELLVQFQDESVVDDSQLPKDRFSAERLKGVDSTLKIQPAELGDSAMYLCASSLADRGLEQYFGPGTRLTVT.

This chain uses TRBV6-5 with TRBJ1-1; 9 nucleotides match TRBD1. The ends lost 3 bases at V and 5 bases at J; junction bases unmatched: 7. The CDR3 loop spans 15 amino acids. The germline CDR1 and CDR2 sequences are MNHEY and SVGAGI. CDR3 DNA: TGTGCCAGCAGTTATATACAGGGGGCGCGTACTGAAGCTTTCTTT. This translates into CASSYIQGARTEAFF.

The rearrangement joins TRBV27 to TRBJ2-7, with 12 bases that match TRBD2. The CDR3 length is 17 residues. Germline CDR1 reads MNHEY; CDR2 reads SMNVEV (reference sequence). Trimming took 4 bases from V and 0 from J; bases not matched to a gene: 7. CDR3 loop: CASSSTRLAGASYEQYF. The CDR3 DNA sequence: TGTGCCAGCAGTTCCACCAGACTAGCGGGGGCCTCCTACGAGCAGTACTTC.

This chain joins TRBV7-9 and TRBJ1-1; possibly TRBD1 for D (5 bases). Germline V CDR1 and CDR2: SEHNR, FQNEAQ (reference sequence). V gave up 5 bases and J gave up 2 bases, with 15 bases separating them. This CDR3 spans 15 amino acids. CDR3 bases: TGTGCCAGCAGCCCAAACAGGAATATTAACACTGAAGCTTTCTTT. Protein: CASSPNRNINTEAFF.

This clone has a handful of counts. This rearrangement joins TRBV6-1 to TRBJ2-3; a possible D gene is TRBD2 (5 bases). Germline V gene lookup returns CDR1 MNHNS and CDR2 SASEGT. CDR3 size: 13 residues. The ends were cut back, 5 bases at V and 9 bases at J, with 15 bases in the middle. In nucleotides, the CDR3 is TGTGCCAGCAGTCCTGCGGGCCAAGACACGCAGTATTTT. The encoded protein is CASSPAGQDTQYF.

The V gene is TRBV5-1, the J gene TRBJ2-2; TRBD1 might be the D (6 bases). This CDR3 has 15 amino acids. V was trimmed by 0 bases and J by 3 bases, leaving 9 bases between them. The germline CDR1 and CDR2 sequences are SGHRS and YFSETQ. The CDR3 protein is CASSLGAGDTGELFF. DNA for the CDR3: TGCGCCAGCAGCTTGGGTGCAGGGGACACCGGGGAGCTGTTTTTT.

In its sample, this clone was seen once. The chain is built from TRBV19 and TRBJ1-2, with 8 bases aligning to TRBD1. The CDR3 has 14 amino acids. From germline, CDR1 is LNHDA and CDR2 SQIVND (reference sequence). Losses at the gene ends were 4 bases for V and 3 bases for J; bases not matched to a gene: 4. DNA for the CDR3: TGTGCCAGTAGTAATGGACAGGGATACTATGGCTACACCTTC. Amino acids: CASSNGQGYYGYTF.

The chain has TRBV7-2 and TRBJ2-1; D remains ambiguous. The CDR3 covers 14 residues. CDR1 is SGHTA and CDR2 is FQGNSA in the germline V gene. Trimming took off 1 base at V and 7 bases at J, with 11 bases between the two ends. CDR3 amino acids: CASSLVPGSNEQFF. Here the CDR3 DNA reads TGTGCCAGCAGCTTAGTCCCCGGGTCGAATGAGCAGTTCTTC.